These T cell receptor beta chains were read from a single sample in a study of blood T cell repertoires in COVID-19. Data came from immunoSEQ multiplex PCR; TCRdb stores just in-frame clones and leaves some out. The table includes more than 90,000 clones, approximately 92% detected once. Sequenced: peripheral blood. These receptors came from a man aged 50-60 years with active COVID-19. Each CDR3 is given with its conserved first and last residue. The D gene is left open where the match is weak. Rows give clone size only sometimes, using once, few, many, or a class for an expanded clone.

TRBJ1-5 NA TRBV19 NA TGTGCCAGTAGTACCGGGGAGCGCTTTAGCAATCAGCCCCAGCATTTT CASSTGERFSNQPQHF
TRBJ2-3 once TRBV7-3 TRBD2 TGTGCCAGCAGCCCCATAGCGGGACTCAACACAGATACGCAGTATTTT CASSPIAGLNTDTQYF
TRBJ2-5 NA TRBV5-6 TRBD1 TGTGCCAGCAGCTTAAAGCGGACAGGGGACCAAGAGACCCAGTACTTC CASSLKRTGDQETQYF
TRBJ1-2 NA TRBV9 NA TGTGCCAGCAGCGTAACAGGGAACTATGGCTACACCTTC CASSVTGNYGYTF
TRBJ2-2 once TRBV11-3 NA TGTGCCAGCGGGACAAGAGGCACCGGGGAGCTGTTTTTT CASGTRGTGELFF
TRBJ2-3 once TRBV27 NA TGTGCCAGCATCTCGACAGATACGCAGTATTTT CASISTDTQYF
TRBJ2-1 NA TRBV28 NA TGTGCCAGCGCCCGGGACTCGACTTACAATGAGCAGTTCTTC CASARDSTYNEQFF
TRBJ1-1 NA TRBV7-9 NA TGTGCCAGCAGCTTAGAGCATCCCGGCACTGAAGCTTTCTTT CASSLEHPGTEAFF
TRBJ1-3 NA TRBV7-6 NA TGTGCCAGCAGCGAACTCGCAGGGGCTGGAAACACCATATATTTT CASSELAGAGNTIYF
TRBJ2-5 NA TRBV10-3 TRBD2 TGTGCCATCAGTAGGTCTAGCGGAGAAGAGACCCAGTACTTC CAISRSSGEETQYF
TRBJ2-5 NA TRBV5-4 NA TGTGCCAGCAGTCCGTCATCGCGCGTACAGGAAGAGACCCAGTACTTC CASSPSSRVQEETQYF
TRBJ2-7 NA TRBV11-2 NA TGTGCCAGCAGCTTAGGTAGCGTGTCCTACGAGCAGTACTTC CASSLGSVSYEQYF
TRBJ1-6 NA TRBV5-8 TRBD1 TGTGCCAGCAGCTTGGCCTACGGGACAGCTAATTCACCCCTCCACTTT CASSLAYGTANSPLHF
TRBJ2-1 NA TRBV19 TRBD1 TGTGCCAGTAGTCCAGGGGGCTCCTACAATGAGCAGTTCTTC CASSPGGSYNEQFF
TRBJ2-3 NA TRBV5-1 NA TGCGCCAGCAGCTTGGGCCAGACTAGCACAGATACGCAGTATTTT CASSLGQTSTDTQYF
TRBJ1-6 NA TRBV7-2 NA TGTGCCAGCAGCTTATTTGGTGGCGGAGGTTCACCCCTCCACTTT CASSLFGGGGSPLHF
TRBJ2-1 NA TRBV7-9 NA TGTGCCAGCAGCCCTAGCGAAACCTACAATGAGCAGTTCTTC CASSPSETYNEQFF
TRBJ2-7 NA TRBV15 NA TGTGCCACCAGCAGAGTTCTTTCCTACGAGCAGTACTTC CATSRVLSYEQYF
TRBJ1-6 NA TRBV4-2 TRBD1 TGTGCCAGCAGCCAAGGAAACACAGGGGATAATTCACCCCTCCACTTT CASSQGNTGDNSPLHF
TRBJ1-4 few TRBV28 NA TGTGCCAGCAGCAAACAGGGAATAAAAGAAAAACTGTTTTTT CASSKQGIKEKLFF
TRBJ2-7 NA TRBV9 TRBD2 TGTGCCAGCAGCGAAGGGAGCGGGGGGGCCTACGAGCAGTACTTC CASSEGSGGAYEQYF
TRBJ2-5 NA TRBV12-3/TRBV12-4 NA TGTGCCAGCAGTTCCACGGGGCAAGAGACCCAGTACTTC CASSSTGQETQYF
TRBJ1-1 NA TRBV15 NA TGTGCCACCAGCAGAGATCTCGGGGCTGAAGCTTTCTTT CATSRDLGAEAFF
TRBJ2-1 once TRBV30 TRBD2 TGTGCCTGGAGTCCACCCGTGGCGGGAGGGGACAATGAGCAGTTCTTC CAWSPPVAGGDNEQFF
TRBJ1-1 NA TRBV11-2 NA TGTGCCAGCACCACCCCCGTCAGGCAGAACACTGAAGCTTTCTTT CASTTPVRQNTEAFF